This entry lists 13 T cell receptor beta chains sequenced from one sample in a study of breast tumors, draining lymph nodes, adjacent tissues. TCRdb processed the multiplex PCR reads anew with MiXCR; each CDR3 protein has one entry. The repertoire includes around 140,000 distinct CDR3 sequences, approximately 20% of them detected once, and roughly 2.7% sits in the top ten. Samples came from axillary lymph nodes draining the breast cancer. The specimen sequenced was axillary lymph node tissue. The receptors derive from a female donor with breast cancer. Some clones in this sample may be carry-over from other donors' samples.

This clonotype was counted at least ten times. The gene calls are TRBV7-9 and TRBJ2-5; D tentatively reads TRBD1 or TRBD2 (5 bases each). Germline V gene data show CDR1 as SEHNR and CDR2 as FQNEAQ (reference sequence). The CDR3 contains 14 residues. V lost 1 base, J lost 1 base, and 7 bases lay in between. CDR3: CASSLGDGQETQYF. Written as DNA, the CDR3 is TGTGCCAGCAGCTTAGGGGACGGCCAAGAGACCCAGTACTTC.

This clonotype was observed at least ten times. The CDR3 DNA follows: TGCAGTGCTATACTAGCGGGAGAGCGGAATGAGCAGTTCTTC. Translated, it gives CSAILAGERNEQFF. The rearrangement joins TRBV20-1 to TRBJ2-1, with 11 bases fitting TRBD2. The CDR3 extends over 14 amino acids. Per the germline V gene, CDR1 is DFQATT and CDR2 is SNEGSKA (reference sequence). The junction had 6 bases not matched to a gene; V was cut back by 4 bases and J by 7 bases.

At least ten counts were recorded for this clonotype. This chain links TRBV7-2 with TRBJ2-1, with TRBD1 as a possible D gene (6 bases). V was trimmed by 1 base and J by 3 bases, leaving 10 bases between them. Germline CDR1 and CDR2: SGHTA and FQGNSA. The CDR3 extends over 15 amino acids. As DNA, the CDR3 is TGTGCCAGCAGCTTAGGACAGGTCGGCTACAATGAGCAGTTCTTC. Protein sequence: CASSLGQVGYNEQFF.

This clonotype was counted ten times or more. The chain is built from TRBV29-1 and TRBJ2-1; 7 nucleotides agree with TRBD2. The CDR3 is made up of 13 amino acids. Trimming removed 7 bases from V and 5 bases from J; junction bases left unmatched: 8. Per germline, CDR1 SQVTM and CDR2 ANQGSEA. The CDR3 protein is CSGESRGDNEQFF. The DNA for the CDR3 is TGCAGCGGCGAATCTCGGGGGGACAATGAGCAGTTCTTC.

This clonotype was seen many times. The chain links TRBV15 to TRBJ2-2, with 12 positions matching TRBD2. J was trimmed by 5 bases and V by 0 bases; bases with no gene match: 7. CDR1 and CDR2 (germline): LNHNV, YYDKDF (reference sequence). This CDR3 contains 18 residues. CDR3: CATSREGELAGGTGELFF. CDR3 DNA sequence: TGTGCCACCAGCAGAGAGGGAGAACTAGCGGGAGGTACCGGGGAGCTGTTTTTT.

This clonotype was found a few times. V usage is TRBV19 and J usage is TRBJ2-4; 9 bases line up with TRBD1. Germline trimming cut 3 bases from V and 4 bases from J; bases unmatched to any gene: 1. CDR1 and CDR2 from the germline V gene are LNHDA and SQIVND (reference sequence). This CDR3 region has 14 residues. In nucleotides, the CDR3 is TGTGCCAGTAGTATTGGGACAGGGAAAAACATTCAGTACTTC. Amino acids: CASSIGTGKNIQYF.

In its sample, this clonotype was seen many times. The rearrangement uses TRBV5-5 and TRBJ2-3; D may be TRBD2 (5 bases). Germline V gene lookup returns CDR1 SGHKS and CDR2 YYEKEE (reference sequence). The CDR3 has 15 residues. V shed 4 bases and J shed 0 bases, with 12 bases lying between them. The CDR3 spells CASSQARASTDTQYF. As DNA, the CDR3 is TGTGCCAGCAGCCAGGCGAGGGCTAGCACAGATACGCAGTATTTT. Looking up the rest from reference TRBV5-5 and TRBJ2-3 gives the full variable domain: DAGVTQSPTHLIKTRGQQVTLRCSPISGHKSVSWYQQVLGQGPQFIFQYYEKEERGRGNFPDRFSARQFPNYSSELNVNALLLGDSALYLCASSQARASTDTQYFGPGTRLTVL.

A remark on this clonotype: Mismatch with germline at one junction end may stem from a read error. The genes are TRBV5-1 and TRBJ2-1, with D perhaps given as TRBD1 or TRBD2 (6 bases each). The germline V gene encodes CDR1 SGHRS and CDR2 YFSETQ. The CDR3 is made up of 17 amino acids. The CDR3 spells CASSTPMREKGGHEQSF. The CDR3 coding sequence is TGCGCCAGCAGCACCCCCATGAGGGAGAAGGGGGGACATGAGCAGTCCTTC.

Many counts were recorded for this clonotype. J is TRBJ2-3 and V is TRBV19; TRBD1 agrees at 8 bases. The V gene end was trimmed by 1 base and the J gene end by 6 bases; junction bases not matched to a gene: 6. The CDR3 covers 15 residues. Germline V gene data show CDR1 as LNHDA and CDR2 as SQIVND (reference sequence). CDR3 region: CASSIGAGGGDTQYF. Written as DNA, the CDR3 is TGTGCCAGTAGTATAGGCGCAGGGGGCGGCGATACGCAGTATTTT.

This clonotype was detected many times. This rearrangement joins TRBV11-2 to TRBJ2-1, with D possibly matching TRBD2 (6 bases). Per the germline V gene, CDR1 is SGHAT and CDR2 is FQNNGV. Deletions cut 1 base from V and 6 bases from J, with 10 bases between. This CDR3 is 14 amino acids long. CDR3 coding DNA: TGTGCCAGCAGCTTAGCGGGAGCTATCAATGAGCAGTTCTTC. It codes for CASSLAGAINEQFF.

Notes on this clonotype: Being one base from a much bigger clone, this may be a read error. The V call is TRBV18, the J call TRBJ2-5, with TRBD1 matching over 9 bases. Germline lookup yields CDR1 KGHSH and CDR2 LQKENI. The CDR3 has 16 amino acids. The CDR3 DNA reads TGTGCCAGCTCACCCCGACCGGGACAGGGAGGAGAGACCCCGTACTTC. It codes for CASSPRPGQGGETPYF.

The J gene is TRBJ2-7, the V gene TRBV28; D is unresolved. CDR3 length equals 14 residues. CDR1 and CDR2 (germline): MDHEN, SYDVKM. Trimming cost V 5 bases and J 0 bases, with 11 bases left between them. The CDR3 reads CASSPPDGSYEQYF. CDR3 nucleotides: TGTGCCAGCAGTCCACCAGACGGCTCCTACGAGCAGTACTTC.

This clonotype was counted many times. V usage is TRBV15 and J usage is TRBJ2-1, with 12 bases that match TRBD2. Germline CDR1 LNHNV, CDR2 YYDKDF (reference sequence). The V segment lost 0 bases and the J segment 7 bases; nucleotides outside the gene matches: 4. The CDR3 is 16 residues long. CDR3 sequence reads: CATSRDLAGGRNEQFF. CDR3 in DNA: TGTGCCACCAGCAGAGATCTAGCGGGAGGGCGGAATGAGCAGTTCTTC.